This T cell receptor beta chain was recovered during a study of blood T cell repertoires in COVID-19. Turning to the study itself: Material from acute and convalescent COVID-19 was sourced from the United States, Italy and Spain. PBMCs, B-cell-depleted T cells, or T cells provided the cDNA or gDNA that made up the material.

As originally analysed: By means of reference gene primer amplification, nucleated cell counts were estimated. Repertoires were generated with immunoSEQ multiplex PCR, while TCRdb's copy carries only in-frame clones and drops some. Clonal size and the V and J genes are those of that table, whereas D and trimming came from the DNA. The sample includes approximately 100,000 clones, nearly 90% of them seen just once. The length of the CDR3 is 17 residues. Trimming removed 4 bases from V and 3 bases from J; junction bases left unmatched: 11. Germline CDR1 and CDR2: SGHKS and YYEKEE (reference sequence). The chain has TRBV5-5 and TRBJ1-5; 9 nucleotides agree with TRBD1. The sequencing input was peripheral blood. The sequence came from a man between 65 and 85 years old with acute or convalescent COVID-19. The CDR3 region has the DNA TGTGCCAGCAGCGTCGACGGGACAGGGAATTACAATCAGCCCCAGCATTTT. Translating it yields CASSVDGTGNYNQPQHF.